The sequence of this T cell receptor beta chain was determined in a study of T-cell reconstitution after alpha-beta-depleted transplantation in children. This clonotype showed up just a few times. A library of TCRbeta sequences, prepared with unique molecular identifiers, was generated. Via MiXCR, TCRdb re-called the PCR reads, giving one row per CDR3 protein. The table records approximately 420,000 distinct CDR3 sequences, about a tenth of them present only once. Germline CDR1 MNHNY, CDR2 SVGAGI (reference sequence). The CDR3 is 13 amino acids. The J segment lost 7 bases and the V segment lost 6 bases, leaving 6 bases of the junction unmatched.

The chain is built from TRBV6-6 and TRBJ2-3, with TRBD2 matching 8 bases. The sample here was PBMCs from the stem cell graft donor, taken from the stem cell graft. This receptor was identified in a human donor who donated a stem cell graft to a child with acute myeloid leukemia. This CDR3 is CASREGTRNTQYF. CDR3 DNA: TGTGCCAGCAGGGAAGGGACTAGAAATACGCAGTATTTT.